This TCR beta chain appears in the sequencing data of a study of esophageal squamous cell carcinoma tumors (dated by TCRdb to 2020 to 2022). Notes on the research overall: Immuno relation high and low groups were defined by principal component analysis with K-means clustering applied to immunohistochemical T-cell and checkpoint marker values. The ten or so cases yielded roughly 1,600,000 total TCRalpha reads and 1 million to 1.3 million total TCRbeta reads, of which around 29,000 and 37,000, respectively, were unique. The purpose of the study was to evaluate TCR repertoire diversity and shared TCR repertoires of T cells in the tumor environment of esophageal squamous cell carcinoma. TCR sequencing covered 10 patients: five randomly selected high immuno relation cases and five background-matched low immuno relation cases. In Japan, approximately 53 patients with esophageal squamous cell carcinoma who were treated surgically made up the wider cohort, which included around 21 high and about 32 low immuno relation cases. Findings and caveats that apply to the study as a whole: TCRalpha and TCRbeta chains were sequenced separately, so chain pairing and recognized antigens remained unknown. TCR repertoire analysis included only a few cases, and CDR3 clonotype-level investigation was not performed. Twenty-seven TRAV|TRAJ and some 25 TRBV|TRBJ combinations appeared shared among high immuno relation cases, including TRAV13-1|TRAJ22 and TRBV7-9|TRBJ2-7. Shared V|J recombination candidates may have been selected by chance because variation in the TCRalphabeta repertoire was large. The high immuno relation group had higher significant repertoire counts, although the two groups did not differ in total TCR repertoire counts. In three of the 10 cases, a single TCRalpha VJ recombination dominated, and TCRalpha diversity seemed to be reduced.

Library construction relied on 5' RACE. PCR was performed with KAPA HiFi using TCRalpha or TCRbeta constant-region primers together with a P20EA primer, and a nested second PCR was then carried out with CA2 or CB2. Amplification of TCR genes was performed by unbiased adaptor ligation RT-PCR, in which reverse transcription was carried out with Superscript III and a polyT18-containing BSL-18E primer. Following second-strand synthesis and blunting, the P10EA/P20EA adaptor was ligated to the 5' end of the cDNA, and NotI digestion was then performed. The first and second PCRs ran 20 to 25 cycles of 98°C for 20 s, 65°C for 30 s and 72°C for 1 min. Amplicons were indexed with the Nextera XT Index kit v2 Set A, pooled equimolarly and quantified on a Qubit 2.0 Fluorometer. Sequencing used the Illumina MiSeq platform with 2x300 bp paired-end reads. Per the original workflow: Using Repertoire Genesis software ver.1.0, reads were assigned to V and J genes based on the highest identity to IMGT reference sequences. The CDR3 region was defined as running from Cys104 to Phe118 plus Gly119 and was then translated, while a unique sequence read was defined by a distinct combination of V, J and CDR3 amino acids. A shared V|J combination was chosen only when it reached significance in both a Fisher's exact test in edgeR and a Mann Whitney U test. Repertoire dissimilarity index was computed with the R rdi package after removing singletons and bootstrapping 500 repertoire combinations. The public reads were reprocessed in TCRdb via fastp at Q25 and MiXCR, keeping in-frame beta chains. Rows matching on CDR3 protein sequence are summarized as one entry with the most common DNA and genes. The V and J calls come from TCRdb's annotation, not from the publication. In this sample the table shows over 5,000 distinct CDR3 sequences, about 20% of which occur a single time. Around 30% of the sample is taken by the ten largest.

In its sample, this clonotype comes out as medium-sized (0.01 to 0.1%). The antigen this receptor binds is unknown. No quality values exist for individual bases; no much larger clone is one base distant. Inclusive of the bounding cysteine and phenylalanine, the CDR3 is 14 residues long. The read is trimmed to its CDR3 DNA, 42 bases read in frame from base 1. V is trimmed back by 2 bases and J by 5 bases, and the junction contains 3 bases that no gene match accounts for. The CDR1 and CDR2 encoded by the germline V gene (reference sequence) are LNHDA and SQIVND. Anyone who had received neoadjuvant chemotherapy or who was missing clinical information was not enrolled. The TCR-sequenced cases shown were male and underwent subtotal esophagectomy with 2- or 3-field lymphadenectomy. No T-cell sorting was done; instead, RNA was pulled from bulk tumor tissue sections using a Qiagen AllPrep kit. Small sections of surgically resected tumor tissue were kept in RNAlater reagent at -80 degrees C until RNA was extracted.

The TCR comes from a man aged 50-85 years with esophageal squamous cell carcinoma. The sequence joins TRBV19 to TRBJ2-5; TRBD2 matches 9 bases in the middle. The sample comprised tumor tissue. The nucleotide sequence reads as follows: TGTGCCAGTAGTATAACCGGACTAGCGGAGACCCAGTACTTC. Its translation is CASSITGLAETQYF.